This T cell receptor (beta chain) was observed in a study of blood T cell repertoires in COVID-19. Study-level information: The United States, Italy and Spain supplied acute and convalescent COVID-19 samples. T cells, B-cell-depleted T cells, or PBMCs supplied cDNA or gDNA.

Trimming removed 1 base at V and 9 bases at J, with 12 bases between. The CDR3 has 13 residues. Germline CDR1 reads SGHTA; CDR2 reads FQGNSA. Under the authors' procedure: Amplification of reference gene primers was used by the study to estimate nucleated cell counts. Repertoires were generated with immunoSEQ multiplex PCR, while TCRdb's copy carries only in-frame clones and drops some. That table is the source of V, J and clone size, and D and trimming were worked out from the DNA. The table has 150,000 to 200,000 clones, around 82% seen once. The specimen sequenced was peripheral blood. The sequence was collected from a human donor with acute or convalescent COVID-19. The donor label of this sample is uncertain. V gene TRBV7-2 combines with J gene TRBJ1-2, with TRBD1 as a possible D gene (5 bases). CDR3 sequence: CASSLGGGGSYTF. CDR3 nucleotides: TGTGCCAGCAGCTTAGGAGGTGGGGGGAGCTACACCTTC.